This T cell receptor (beta chain) was sequenced in a study of blood T cell repertoires in COVID-19 (dated by TCRdb to 2020 to 2021). Regarding the complete study: Collaborator samples came from the United States, Italy and Spain and covered acute and convalescent phases of COVID-19. The material from the prospective study consisted of cDNA or gDNA derived from T cells, B-cell-depleted T cells, or PBMCs. The dataset comprised deeply sampled blood TCRbeta repertoires from subjects exposed to, actively infected with, or recovered from COVID-19. The repertoires were made available in a free public database intended to serve as a resource for research on the immune response to SARS-CoV-2. Samples were obtained from the ongoing ImmuneRACE study (first 160 participants) and from about 1,300 subjects provided by 6 global collaborators. The sample metadata nearly always contained a de-identified subject ID, COVID-19 status, age in years and sex. Where available, HLA class I and class II types were obtained from metadata supplied by the sample provider rather than from assay-based typing.

Study-wide conclusions, independent of this receptor: How much clinical and demographic metadata was included differed by source and by participant, and the metadata was provided uncurated.

This clone has only one observation. Its antigen remains unidentified. Nothing much larger sits one base from this clone, and base qualities are not available. Collaborating institutions collected whole blood in K2EDTA tubes following their own protocols. Collaborator samples were shipped for TCRbeta analysis as frozen whole blood, isolated PBMCs, or DNA extracted from either sample type. From the germline V gene, CDR1 is MNHEY and CDR2 is SVGAGI. Cut back by 2 bases and 1 base, the V and J ends lie 7 bases apart. The CDR3, from cysteine to phenylalanine, totals 14 residues. This entry keeps only the CDR3 DNA: 42 bases, framed from base 1. The immunoSEQ Assay, a bias-controlled multiplex PCR, was used to amplify TCRbeta CDR3 regions from genomic DNA. Per the source publication's procedure: Within the assay, amplification of reference gene primers was used to estimate how many nucleated cells each sample contained. Sequence reads were collapsed and filtered to measure the absolute abundance of every unique TCRbeta CDR3 rearrangement. For each sample, productive Simpson clonality was calculated as the square root of Simpson's diversity index over productive rearrangements. TCRdb limited this immuneACCESS table to in-frame rearrangements with V and J called. A share of clones is missing; checked studies link under half to unresolved V genes, and the rest is unexplained. V and J calls and clone size are as listed in that table; D and trimming were resolved from the DNA. The sample includes 200,000 to 250,000 clones, with about 88% observed a single time. The ten largest account for less than 3.5% of the sample.

The TCR was taken from a woman aged 60-75 years with acute or convalescent COVID-19. The chain was built from TRBV6-5 and TRBJ2-3, with the D gene uncertain. Sample: peripheral blood. The CDR3 protein: CASSYGLGTDTQYF. At the DNA level, the sequence is TGTGCCAGCAGTTACGGGCTCGGCACAGATACGCAGTATTTT.